This T cell receptor beta chain was captured in a study of shared clonotypes between healthy human individuals. Study-level findings and limits: It was observed that 5% to 6% of naive CD4 clonotypes were shared across several donors.

The V gene's germline CDR1 is SGHRS and CDR2 YFSETQ. The CDR3 length is 13 residues. Trimming removed 5 bases at V and 1 base at J, with 9 bases between. Authors' analysis steps: ImmunoSEQ output lacked quality scores and full-length reads, limiting matched filtering. Assay: immunoSEQ multiplex PCR; the TCRdb copy retains only in-frame clones and omits some. For V, J and clone size, that table is used; D and trimming come from the DNA. Of under 300,000 clones listed, about 69% are singletons. This clone came up many times. Antigen specificity is unknown. The TCR originated in a man in his thirties or forties in good health. Sequencing was carried out using memory CD4+ T cells sorted from blood. Subset: CD45RA-negative fraction. The genes are TRBV5-1 and TRBJ2-5; D is perhaps TRBD2 (6 bases). The CDR3 reads CASSRETQETQYF. For the CDR3, the DNA is TGCGCCAGCAGTCGGGAGACCCAAGAGACCCAGTACTTC.